This T cell receptor (beta chain) was profiled in a study of blood T cell repertoires in COVID-19. Study-wide context: Acute and convalescent COVID-19 samples came from the United States, Italy and Spain.

The CDR3 is made up of 17 amino acids. Profiling relied on immunoSEQ multiplex PCR, and the TCRdb table lists in-frame clones only, not all of them. The top ten hold around 0.84% of the sample, which has 200,000 to 250,000 clones, about 94% seen once. V is TRBV21-1 and J is TRBJ2-2; the DNA was not used to check the table's D call, TRBD1. TRBV21-1 is described as a pseudogene. Sequencing was performed on peripheral blood. This sequence was found in a man aged 60-69 years with COVID-19, enrolled during active disease. CDR3 nucleotide sequence: TGTGCCAGCAGCAACAACAGGGGGAAGTTGACGACCGGGGAGCTGTTTTTT. Its translation is CASSNNRGKLTTGELFF.